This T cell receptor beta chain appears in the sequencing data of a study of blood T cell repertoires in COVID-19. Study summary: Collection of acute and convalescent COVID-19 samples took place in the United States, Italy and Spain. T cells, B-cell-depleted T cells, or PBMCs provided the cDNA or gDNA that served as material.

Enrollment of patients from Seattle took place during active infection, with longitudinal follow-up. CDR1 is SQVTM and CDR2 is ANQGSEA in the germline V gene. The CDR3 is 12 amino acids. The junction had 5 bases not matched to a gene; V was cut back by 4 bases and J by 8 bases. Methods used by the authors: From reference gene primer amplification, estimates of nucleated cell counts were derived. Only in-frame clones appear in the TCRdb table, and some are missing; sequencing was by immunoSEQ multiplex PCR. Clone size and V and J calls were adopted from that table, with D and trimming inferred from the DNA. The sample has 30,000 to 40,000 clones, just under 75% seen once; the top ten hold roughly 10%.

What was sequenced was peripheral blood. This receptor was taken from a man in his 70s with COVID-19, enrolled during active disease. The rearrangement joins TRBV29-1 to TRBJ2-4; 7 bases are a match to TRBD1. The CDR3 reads CSVASGGDIQYF. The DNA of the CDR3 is TGCAGCGTTGCGTCAGGGGGAGACATTCAGTACTTC.